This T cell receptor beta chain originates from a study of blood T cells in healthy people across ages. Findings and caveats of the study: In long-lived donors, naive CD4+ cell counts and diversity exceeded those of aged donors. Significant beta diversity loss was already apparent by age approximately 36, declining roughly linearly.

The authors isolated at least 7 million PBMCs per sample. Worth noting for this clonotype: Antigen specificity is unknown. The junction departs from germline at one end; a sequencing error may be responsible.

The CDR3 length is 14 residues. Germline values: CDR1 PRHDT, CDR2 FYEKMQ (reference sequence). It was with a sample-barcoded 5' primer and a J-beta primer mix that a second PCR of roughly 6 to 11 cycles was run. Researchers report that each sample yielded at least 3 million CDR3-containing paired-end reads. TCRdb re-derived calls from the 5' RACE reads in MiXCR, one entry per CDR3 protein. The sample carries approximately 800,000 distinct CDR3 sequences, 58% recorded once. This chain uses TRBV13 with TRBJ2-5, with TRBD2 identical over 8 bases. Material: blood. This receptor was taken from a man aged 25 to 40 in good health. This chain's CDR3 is CACSSQRGTKTQYF. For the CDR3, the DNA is TGTGCCTGCAGCTCCCAGCGGGGGACGAAGACCCAGTACTTC.